A selection of T cell receptor beta chains follows, all from one sample in a study of OX40 agonist ivuxolimab in advanced cancers. Generated by immunoSEQ multiplex PCR, the TCRdb table keeps only in-frame clones and is missing some. The sample has fewer than 65,000 clones, about 85% seen once. The sequencing here drew on CD4+ or CD8+ T cells sorted from blood, taken in a trial of the OX40 agonist ivuxolimab. The receptors stem from an adult with an advanced solid tumor such as melanoma, head and neck, liver or kidney cancer. CDR3s include the opening cysteine and the closing phenylalanine or tryptophan. The D gene is left open where the match is weak. Some rows mark clone size as missing; the rest say once, few, many or name a class of expanded clone.

d_call cdr3_length clone_size j_call v_call cdr3_aa cdr3_nt
TRBD2 15 . TRBJ2-1 TRBV7-6 CASSRSGSPYNEQFF TGTGCCAGCAGCCGTAGCGGGAGCCCCTACAATGAGCAGTTCTTC
TRBD2 17 . TRBJ2-7 TRBV10-3 CAISEPEGLAGEGVQYF TGTGCCATCAGTGAGCCCGAAGGACTAGCGGGGGAAGGTGTGCAGTACTTC
. 14 . TRBJ1-5 TRBV27 CASSFREGNQPQHF TGTGCCAGCAGTTTCCGTGAAGGCAATCAGCCCCAGCATTTT
. 16 . TRBJ2-5 TRBV27 CASSLGMARGSETQYF TGTGCCAGCAGTTTAGGGATGGCCCGAGGGTCGGAGACCCAGTACTTC
. 15 . TRBJ1-1 TRBV5-1 CASSFEGFKNTEAFF TGCGCCAGCAGCTTTGAGGGTTTCAAGAACACTGAAGCTTTCTTT
. 12 . TRBJ1-2 TRBV5-1 CASSLGGDGYTF TGCGCCAGCAGCTTGGGGGGCGATGGCTACACCTTC
. 14 . TRBJ2-2 TRBV15 CATSPGQNTGELFF TGTGCCACCAGCCCGGGACAGAACACCGGGGAGCTGTTTTTT
TRBD2 16 . TRBJ2-1 TRBV28 CASSLPPGLTNNEQFF TGTGCCAGCAGCCTACCCCCGGGACTAACAAACAATGAGCAGTTCTTC
TRBD1 16 . TRBJ2-7 TRBV13 CASSSPRDRGLREQYF TGTGCCAGCAGCTCCCCCCGGGACAGGGGGCTGAGGGAGCAGTACTTC
. 12 . TRBJ2-5 TRBV7-2 CASSSVRETQYF TGTGCCAGCAGCTCAGTCAGGGAGACCCAGTACTTC
. 12 . TRBJ2-7 TRBV5-1 CASGGSGREQYF TGCGCCAGCGGTGGATCGGGGAGGGAGCAGTACTTC
. 14 . TRBJ1-2 TRBV19 CASSFPGRPYGYTF TGTGCCAGTAGTTTCCCGGGACGGCCCTATGGCTACACCTTC
TRBD1 16 . TRBJ2-5 TRBV7-9 CASSLGLGQGRETQYF TGTGCCAGCAGCTTAGGGCTGGGACAGGGACGCGAGACCCAGTACTTC
. 13 . TRBJ2-7 TRBV4-3 CASSQEGGYEQYF TGCGCCAGCAGCCAAGAAGGCGGCTACGAGCAGTACTTC
TRBD1 17 . TRBJ2-5 TRBV7-8 CASSLGQGASLGETQYF TGTGCCAGCAGCTTGGGGCAGGGGGCCTCTCTTGGGGAGACCCAGTACTTC
TRBD1 15 . TRBJ1-2 TRBV14 CASSQDRGRGLGYTF TGTGCCAGCAGCCAAGATAGGGGCAGGGGGCTTGGCTACACCTTC
. 14 . TRBJ2-5 TRBV5-4 CASSLGTSRETQYF TGTGCCAGCAGCTTGGGTACTAGCAGGGAGACCCAGTACTTC
. 12 few TRBJ2-1 TRBV25-1 CASSDRGNEQFF TGTGCCAGCAGTGATAGAGGGAATGAGCAGTTCTTC
TRBD1 14 once TRBJ2-2 TRBV7-3 CASSLKQGIGELFF TGTGCCAGCAGCTTAAAACAGGGGATCGGGGAGCTGTTTTTT
. 15 once TRBJ1-4 TRBV27 CASSLRGATNEKLFF TGTGCCAGCAGTTTACGGGGGGCTACTAATGAAAAACTGTTTTTT
. 14 . TRBJ1-1 TRBV5-1 CASSFRGLSTEAFF TGCGCCAGCAGCTTTCGGGGTTTGAGCACTGAAGCTTTCTTT
TRBD1 16 . TRBJ1-1 TRBV28 CASVPAGGRRNTEAFF TGTGCCAGCGTACCTGCAGGGGGGAGGAGGAACACTGAAGCTTTCTTT
. 13 . TRBJ2-2 TRBV11-1 CASSLAVTGELFF TGTGCCAGCAGCTTAGCGGTCACCGGGGAGCTGTTTTTT
TRBD1 15 . TRBJ1-5 TRBV7-9 CASSLGDRVGQPQHF TGTGCCAGCAGCTTAGGTGACAGGGTGGGGCAGCCCCAGCATTTT
. 13 . TRBJ2-5 TRBV5-1 CASSSSGGETQYF TGCGCCAGCTCCTCCTCCGGGGGAGAGACCCAGTACTTC
. 14 . TRBJ1-5 TRBV28 CASTLAQSNQPQHF TGTGCCAGCACCCTAGCACAGAGCAATCAGCCCCAGCATTTT
. 18 . TRBJ2-1 TRBV10-3 CAISESIGGRGPYNEQFF TGTGCCATCAGTGAGTCTATTGGGGGACGGGGCCCCTACAATGAGCAGTTCTTC
TRBD2 16 . TRBJ2-1 TRBV5-1 CASSAILAGGSNEQFF TGCGCCAGCAGCGCGATCCTAGCGGGGGGATCCAATGAGCAGTTCTTC
TRBD1 13 . TRBJ2-7 TRBV7-8 CASSSTGPYEQYF TGTGCCAGCAGCTCGACAGGGCCCTACGAGCAGTACTTC
. 15 . TRBJ1-2 TRBV27 CASSLADAENYGYTF TGTGCCAGCAGTTTGGCCGACGCGGAAAACTATGGCTACACCTTC
TRBD1 14 . TRBJ2-1 TRBV7-9 CASSIRDRDDEQFF TGTGCCAGCAGCATCCGGGACAGGGACGATGAGCAGTTCTTC
TRBD2 18 once TRBJ2-1 TRBV4-3 CASSLKSPGLASSNEQFF TGCGCCAGCAGCCTCAAATCCCCGGGACTAGCATCGAGCAATGAGCAGTTCTTC
TRBD1 17 . TRBJ1-2 TRBV19 CASKRGQALSIYDGYTF TGTGCCAGTAAGAGGGGACAGGCCCTTTCAATTTATGATGGCTACACCTTC
TRBD2 16 . TRBJ2-5 TRBV6-5 CASSSPAAGGQETQYF TGTGCCAGCAGTTCCCCGGCAGCGGGGGGACAAGAGACCCAGTACTTC
. 14 . TRBJ2-1 TRBV5-6 CASSFGVGYNEQFF TGTGCCAGCAGCTTCGGAGTAGGCTACAATGAGCAGTTCTTC
. 14 . TRBJ1-1 TRBV5-1 CASSLQGMNTEAFF TGCGCCAGCAGCTTACAGGGAATGAACACTGAAGCTTTCTTT
. 12 . TRBJ1-2 TRBV12-5 CATEGRGPPPAF TGTGCTACCGAGGGCCGCGGCCCGCCTCCCGCCTTC
TRBD1 15 . TRBJ2-2 TRBV11-3 CASSAAQGPTGELFF TGTGCCAGCAGCGCAGCACAGGGGCCCACCGGGGAGCTGTTTTTT
TRBD1 16 . TRBJ1-5 TRBV30 CAWRTHRPGGYQPQHF TGTGCCTGGAGGACACATCGTCCAGGGGGTTATCAGCCCCAGCATTTT
. 15 . TRBJ1-2 TRBV7-6 CASSLVGAGNYGYTF TGTGCCAGCAGCTTAGTGGGGGCGGGAAACTATGGCTACACCTTC
. 15 . TRBJ2-7 TRBV6-6 CASSYQGLGPYEQYF TGTGCCAGCAGTTACCAGGGACTTGGACCCTACGAGCAGTACTTC
. 14 . TRBJ1-3 TRBV19 CASTTGGLGNTIYF TGTGCCAGTACCACCGGGGGGCTCGGAAACACCATATATTTT
. 15 . TRBJ2-1 TRBV7-2 CASSLDSGTYNEQFF TGTGCCAGCAGCTTAGATTCGGGAACCTACAATGAGCAGTTCTTC
TRBD2 17 . TRBJ2-3 TRBV7-2 CASSLAGTSGETDTQYF TGTGCCAGCAGCTTGGCTGGGACTAGCGGGGAAACAGATACGCAGTATTTT
TRBD2 15 . TRBJ2-1 TRBV5-1 CASSWGGGGGNEQFF TGCGCCAGCAGCTGGGGCGGGGGAGGCGGGAATGAGCAGTTCTTC
. 13 . TRBJ1-1 TRBV18 CASSPEEVTEAFF TGTGCCAGCTCACCCGAGGAGGTGACTGAAGCTTTCTTT
. 15 . TRBJ2-2 TRBV5-1 CASSSMTANTGELFF TGCGCCAGCAGCTCCATGACAGCAAACACCGGGGAGCTGTTTTTT